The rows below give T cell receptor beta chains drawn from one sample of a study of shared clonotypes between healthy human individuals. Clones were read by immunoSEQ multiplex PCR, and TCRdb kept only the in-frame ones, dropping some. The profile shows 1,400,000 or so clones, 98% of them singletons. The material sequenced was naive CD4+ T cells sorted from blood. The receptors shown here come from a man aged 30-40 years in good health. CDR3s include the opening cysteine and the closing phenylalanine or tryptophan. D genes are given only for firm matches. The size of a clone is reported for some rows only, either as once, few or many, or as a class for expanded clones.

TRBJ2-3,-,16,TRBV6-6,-,TGTGCCAGCAGTGCGGGACTCGCGGTGAGCACAGATACGCAGTATTTT,CASSAGLAVSTDTQYF
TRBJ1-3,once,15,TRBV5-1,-,TGCGCCAGCAGCTTGGACGTCGGCTCTGGAAACACCATATATTTT,CASSLDVGSGNTIYF
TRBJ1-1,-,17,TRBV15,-,TGTGCCACCAGCAGAGATCCCTCAGGGAAGATAGCCACTGAAGCTTTCTTT,CATSRDPSGKIATEAFF
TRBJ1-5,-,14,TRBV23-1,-,TGCGCCAGCAGTCAATCCGTTTGCCATCAGCCCCAGCATTTT,CASSQSVCHQPQHF
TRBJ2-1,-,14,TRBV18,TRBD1,TGTGCCAGCTCATCGGGACAGGGTTATGATGAGCAGTTCTTC,CASSSGQGYDEQFF
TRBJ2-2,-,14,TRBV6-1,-,TGTGCCAGCAGTGAACAGGTGAACACCGGGGAGCTGTTTTTT,CASSEQVNTGELFF
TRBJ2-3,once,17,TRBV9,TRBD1,TGTGCCAGCAGTTCACCTCGTCGACAGGGCGTCACAGATACGCAGTATTTT,CASSSPRRQGVTDTQYF
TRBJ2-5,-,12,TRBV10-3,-,TGTGCCATCAGTGGAGGGAAGGAGACCCAGTACTTC,CAISGGKETQYF
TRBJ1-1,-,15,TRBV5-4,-,TGTGCCAGCAGCTTGGAGGGAGGGATGAACACTGAAGCTTTCTTT,CASSLEGGMNTEAFF
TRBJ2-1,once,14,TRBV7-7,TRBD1,TGTGCTAGCACACCGGGACAGGGTAACAATGAGCAGTTCTTC,CASTPGQGNNEQFF
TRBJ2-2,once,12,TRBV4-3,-,TGCGCCAGCAGCCAAGACAACGGGGAGCTGTTTTTT,CASSQDNGELFF
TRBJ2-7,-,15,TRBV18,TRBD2,TGTGCCAGCTCACCTTCCGGGACTAGCGCGCGCGAGCAGTACTTC,CASSPSGTSAREQYF
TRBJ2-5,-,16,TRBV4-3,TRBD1,TGCGCCAGCAGCCAAGATGGGGTAGGGGGCAGAGAGACCCAGTACTTC,CASSQDGVGGRETQYF
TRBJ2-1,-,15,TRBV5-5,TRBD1,TGTGCCAGCAGCTTGGGAGGGACAGGGTACAATGAGCAGTTCTTC,CASSLGGTGYNEQFF
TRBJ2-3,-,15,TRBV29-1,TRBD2,TGCAGCGTTAGTCAGACTAGCGGGAATACAGATACGCAGTATTTT,CSVSQTSGNTDTQYF
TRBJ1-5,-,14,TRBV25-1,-,TGTGCCAGCAGTGTGACAGGCAGCAATCAGCCCCAGCATTTT,CASSVTGSNQPQHF
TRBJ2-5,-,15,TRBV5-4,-,TGTGCCAGCAGCTTGGAAATAGCGAGACAAGAGACCCAGTACTTC,CASSLEIARQETQYF
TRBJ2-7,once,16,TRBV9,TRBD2,TGTGCCAGCAGCGTAGCTCCTTCTAGCGGTTCGGGGGAGCAGTACTTC,CASSVAPSSGSGEQYF
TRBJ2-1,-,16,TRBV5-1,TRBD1,TGCGCCAGCAGCACGACCGGGACAGGGGTAATAAATGAGCAGTTCTTC,CASSTTGTGVINEQFF
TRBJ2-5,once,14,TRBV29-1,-,TGCAGCGTTGAGAATTTCCGGGACCCTGGGGCCCAGTACTTC,CSVENFRDPGAQYF
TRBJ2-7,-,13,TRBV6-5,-,TGTGCCAGCACCACCACCAGGGCGGGCGAGCAGTACTTC,CASTTTRAGEQYF
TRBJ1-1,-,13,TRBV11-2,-,TGTGCCAGCAGCGCCAGAAGGAACACTGAAGCTTTCTTT,CASSARRNTEAFF
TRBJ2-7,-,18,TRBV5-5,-,TGTGCCAGCAGCTTGGGGCAGGGGCGCGGGCTTGGAATGAGCGAGCAGTACTTC,CASSLGQGRGLGMSEQYF
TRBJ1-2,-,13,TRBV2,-,TGTGCCAGCAGTGGGGACGGTCTCTATGGCTACACCTTC,CASSGDGLYGYTF
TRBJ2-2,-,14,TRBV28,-,TGTGCCAGCAGTCCGACACCGAACACCGGGGAGCTGTTTTTT,CASSPTPNTGELFF
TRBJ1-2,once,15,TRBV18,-,TGTGCCAGCTCACCATACCTCCAGGACAGCTATCGCTACACCTTC,CASSPYLQDSYRYTF
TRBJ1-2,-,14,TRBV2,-,TGTGCCAGCAGTTCTTATACCTTGAACTATGGCTACACCTTC,CASSSYTLNYGYTF
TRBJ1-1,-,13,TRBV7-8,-,TGTGCCAGCAGTCGGGGAATCGGCACTGAAGCTTTCTTT,CASSRGIGTEAFF
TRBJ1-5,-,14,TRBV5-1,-,TGCGCCAGCAGCTTGGGCGGTGAGTGGCAGCCCCAGCATTTT,CASSLGGEWQPQHF
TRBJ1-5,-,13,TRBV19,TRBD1,TGTGCCAGTAGTTCCAGGGGGTGGCAGCCCCAGCATTTT,CASSSRGWQPQHF
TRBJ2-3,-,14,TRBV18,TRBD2,TGTGCCAGCTCACCACCTAGCGGGGTTGATACGCAGTATTTT,CASSPPSGVDTQYF
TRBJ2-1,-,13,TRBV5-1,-,TGCGCCTCCGGGTCCCGGGGCGACAATGAGCAGTTCTTC,CASGSRGDNEQFF
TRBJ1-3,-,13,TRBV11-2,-,TGTGCCAGCAGCATTGACCCTGGAAACACCATATATTTT,CASSIDPGNTIYF
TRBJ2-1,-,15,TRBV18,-,TGTGCCAGCTCACCCGGGACTCCTTCAAGGAATGAGCAGTTCTTC,CASSPGTPSRNEQFF
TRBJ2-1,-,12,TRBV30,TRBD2,TGTGCCTCCGGGACTAGTTTCAATGAGCAGTTCTTC,CASGTSFNEQFF
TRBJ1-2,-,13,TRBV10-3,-,TGTGCCACCGGGGACCGCCAGAACTATGGCTACACCTTC,CATGDRQNYGYTF
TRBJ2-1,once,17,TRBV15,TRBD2,TGTGCCACCAGCAGCCTTAGCCGACTAGCGTCGGGCAATGAGCAGTTCTTC,CATSSLSRLASGNEQFF
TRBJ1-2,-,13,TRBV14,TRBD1,TGTGCCAGCAGCCAGGGACAGCTATATGGCTACACCTTC,CASSQGQLYGYTF
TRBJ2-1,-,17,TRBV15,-,TGTGCCACCAGCAGAGTCTACGGGGTCGGCTCCTACAATGAGCAGTTCTTC,CATSRVYGVGSYNEQFF
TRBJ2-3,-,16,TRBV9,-,TGTGCCAGCAGCCCGTCGGTCCGGGCGAACACAGATACGCAGTATTTT,CASSPSVRANTDTQYF
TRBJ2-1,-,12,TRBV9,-,TGTGCCAGCAGCGTAGGGTGGGCCGAGCAGTTCTTC,CASSVGWAEQFF
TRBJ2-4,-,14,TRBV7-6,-,TGTGCCAGCAGCCCCGGGACCCAGGTCGGCATTCAGTACTTC,CASSPGTQVGIQYF
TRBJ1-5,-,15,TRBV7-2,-,TGTGCCAGCAGCTTAGACATAGGAAACAATCAGCCCCAGCATTTT,CASSLDIGNNQPQHF
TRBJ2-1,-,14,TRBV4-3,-,TGCGCCAGCAGCCAATTTACTCAGAACAATGAGCAGTTCTTC,CASSQFTQNNEQFF
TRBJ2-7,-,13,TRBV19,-,TGTGCCAGTAGTATTAATCTCTCCTACGAGCAGTACTTC,CASSINLSYEQYF
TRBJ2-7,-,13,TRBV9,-,TGTGCCAGCAGCGTAGAGGGGGCCTACGAGCAGTACTTC,CASSVEGAYEQYF
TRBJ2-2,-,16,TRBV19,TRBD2,TGTGCCAGTAGTATACGGACTAGCGGGACTATCGGGGAGCTGTTTTTT,CASSIRTSGTIGELFF
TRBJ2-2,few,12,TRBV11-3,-,TGTGCCAGCAGCTTGGACACCGGGGAGCTGTTTTTT,CASSLDTGELFF
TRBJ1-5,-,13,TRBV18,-,TGTGCCAGCTCACCACCGGAGAATTGGCCCCAGCATTTT,CASSPPENWPQHF
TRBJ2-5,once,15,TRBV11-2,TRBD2,TGTGCCAGCAGCCGAGGGGAGGCGGGAGGTGAGACCCAGTACTTC,CASSRGEAGGETQYF
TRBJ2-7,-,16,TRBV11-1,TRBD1,TGTGCCAGCAGCCCCCGGAACCGGGACAGCTCCTACGAGCAGTACTTC,CASSPRNRDSSYEQYF
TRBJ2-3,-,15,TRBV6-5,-,TGTGCCAGCAGTTCTCTAGAGACCTTCACAGATACGCAGTATTTT,CASSSLETFTDTQYF
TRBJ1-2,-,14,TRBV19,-,TGTGCCAGTAGTAACCTAGACCCTAACTATGGCTACACCTTC,CASSNLDPNYGYTF
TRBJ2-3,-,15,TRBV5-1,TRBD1,TGCGCCAGCAGCATCGGGACAGGTCGCACAGATACGCAGTATTTT,CASSIGTGRTDTQYF